These T cell receptor beta chains were read from a single sample in a study of blood T cell repertoires in COVID-19. Here immunoSEQ multiplex PCR was the method, and the copy in TCRdb shows in-frame clones only, minus some. The sample shows 300,000 to 350,000 clones, about nine tenths of them seen only once. Sequencing used peripheral blood. The receptor set was obtained from a man aged 18 to 29 with active or convalescent COVID-19. CDR3s include the opening cysteine and the closing phenylalanine or tryptophan. D genes are given only for firm matches. Clone size is shown for a subset of rows, as once, few, many or a class of expanded clone.

J | D | V | size | CDR3 | DNA
TRBJ2-1 | TRBD2 | TRBV11-3 | . | CASSLGGSPYNEQFF | TGTGCCAGCAGCTTAGGCGGGAGTCCCTACAATGAGCAGTTCTTC
TRBJ1-6 | . | TRBV7-2 | . | CASSVTVGGLHNSPLHF | TGTGCCAGCAGCGTCACGGTTGGGGGACTCCATAATTCACCCCTCCACTTT
TRBJ1-2 | TRBD1 | TRBV7-9 | . | CASSSGGLQANYGYTF | TGTGCCAGCAGCTCAGGGGGACTTCAAGCTAACTATGGCTACACCTTC
TRBJ2-2 | TRBD2 | TRBV11-2 | . | CASRELAENTGELFF | TGTGCCAGCAGGGAACTAGCGGAGAACACCGGGGAGCTGTTTTTT
TRBJ2-1 | TRBD1 | TRBV6-5 | . | CASRSPGGSYNEQFF | TGTGCCAGCAGATCCCCAGGGGGCTCCTACAATGAGCAGTTCTTC
TRBJ1-4 | TRBD1 | TRBV7-2 | . | CASSRDSGNEKLFF | TGTGCCAGCAGCCGGGACAGCGGTAATGAAAAACTGTTTTTT
TRBJ2-2 | . | TRBV6-1 | . | CASSEASGGVSGELFF | TGTGCCAGCAGTGAGGCAAGCGGAGGGGTATCCGGGGAGCTGTTTTTT
TRBJ2-7 | . | TRBV11-2 | . | CASSWGPGNYEQYF | TGTGCCAGCAGCTGGGGCCCAGGGAACTACGAGCAGTACTTC
TRBJ1-1 | . | TRBV2 | . | CASSADSNTEAFF | TGTGCCAGCAGCGCCGACAGCAACACTGAAGCTTTCTTT
TRBJ2-7 | TRBD1 | TRBV29-1 | . | CSVAGQDTYEQYF | TGCAGCGTTGCGGGACAGGATACCTACGAGCAGTACTTC
TRBJ1-4 | TRBD1 | TRBV5-1 | . | CASSLEPGTGFEKLFF | TGCGCCAGCAGCTTGGAACCCGGGACAGGATTTGAAAAACTGTTTTTT
TRBJ2-7 | . | TRBV7-9 | . | CASSWASNYEQYF | TGTGCCAGCAGTTGGGCCAGCAACTACGAGCAGTACTTC
TRBJ2-2 | TRBD2 | TRBV7-3 | . | CASRRTSGNTGELFF | TGTGCCAGCAGGCGGACTAGCGGGAACACCGGGGAGCTGTTTTTT
TRBJ2-3 | TRBD2 | TRBV2 | . | CASSPSSGRTDTQYF | TGTGCCAGCAGCCCCTCTAGCGGGCGCACAGATACGCAGTATTTT
TRBJ1-5 | TRBD1 | TRBV5-5 | . | CASSLDRGGQPQHF | TGTGCCAGCAGCCTGGACAGGGGGGGACAGCCCCAGCATTTT
TRBJ2-1 | TRBD2 | TRBV6-5 | . | CASSYPGLHYNEQFF | TGTGCCAGCAGTTACCCGGGACTACATTACAATGAGCAGTTCTTC
TRBJ1-1 | TRBD1 | TRBV4-1 | few | CASSLRQGGTEAFF | TGCGCCAGCAGCCTCCGACAGGGGGGCACTGAAGCTTTCTTT
TRBJ2-7 | TRBD1 | TRBV4-1 | . | CASSQRSTGQGIYEQYF | TGCGCCAGCAGCCAAAGGTCGACGGGACAGGGAATTTACGAGCAGTACTTC
TRBJ2-5 | TRBD2 | TRBV9 | . | CASSSLAGGPATQYF | TGTGCCAGCAGCTCCCTAGCGGGAGGGCCGGCGACCCAGTACTTC
TRBJ2-2 | . | TRBV4-3 | . | CASSRFGRGENTGELFF | TGCGCCAGCAGCCGATTCGGGCGGGGAGAGAACACCGGGGAGCTGTTTTTT
TRBJ2-6 | . | TRBV18 | . | CASSPDQPRHSGANVLTF | TGTGCCAGCTCACCAGACCAGCCTCGACACTCTGGGGCCAACGTCCTGACTTTC
TRBJ2-2 | . | TRBV5-6 | . | CASSETSFGTGELFF | TGTGCCAGCAGCGAAACTAGCTTTGGCACCGGGGAGCTGTTTTTT
TRBJ1-6 | . | TRBV5-1 | . | CASSVAGPNSPLHF | TGCGCCAGCAGCGTGGCAGGGCCTAATTCACCCCTCCACTTT
TRBJ1-6 | TRBD1 | TRBV27 | few | CATAGQGSYNSPLHF | TGTGCCACCGCGGGACAGGGCTCCTATAATTCACCCCTCCACTTT
TRBJ1-6 | . | TRBV16 | . | CASSPWQNNSPLHF | TGTGCCAGCAGCCCGTGGCAGAATAATTCACCCCTCCACTTT
TRBJ1-2 | TRBD1 | TRBV6-1 | once | CASSERTGRYGYTF | TGTGCCAGCAGTGAACGGACAGGGCGGTATGGCTACACCTTC
TRBJ2-6 | TRBD1 | TRBV28 | . | CASYQGADSGANVLTF | TGTGCCAGCTATCAGGGGGCCGACTCTGGGGCCAACGTCCTGACTTTC
TRBJ2-1 | . | TRBV7-6 | . | CASSPTGGLRNEQFF | TGTGCCAGCAGCCCGACCGGGGGTTTGAGAAATGAGCAGTTCTTC
TRBJ2-3 | . | TRBV4-2 | . | CASSQDFIGGSSTDTQYF | TGTGCCAGCAGCCAAGATTTTATAGGCGGATCTAGCACAGATACGCAGTATTTT
TRBJ2-1 | . | TRBV2 | . | CASRGAAEQFF | TGTGCCAGCAGGGGGGCGGCTGAGCAGTTCTTC
TRBJ2-7 | TRBD2 | TRBV27 | . | CASRSTSGTYYEQYF | TGTGCCAGCAGGTCGACTAGCGGGACGTACTACGAGCAGTACTTC
TRBJ2-3 | . | TRBV3-1/TRBV3-2 | . | CASSQDPGQGLTDTQYF | TGTGCCAGCAGCCAAGATCCAGGGCAGGGCCTCACAGATACGCAGTATTTT
TRBJ2-7 | TRBD2 | TRBV5-1 | . | CASSLAGRSEQYF | TGCGCCAGCAGCTTAGCGGGACGAAGCGAGCAGTACTTC
TRBJ2-2 | TRBD1 | TRBV2 | . | CASSADRAGTGELFF | TGTGCCAGCAGTGCAGACAGGGCAGGCACCGGGGAGCTGTTTTTT
TRBJ2-7 | TRBD2 | TRBV6-6 | . | CASRMTSGFSYEQYF | TGTGCCAGCAGAATGACTAGCGGTTTTTCCTACGAGCAGTACTTC
TRBJ2-7 | . | TRBV7-9 | . | CASSLRDTSYEQYF | TGTGCCAGCAGCCTCCGGGACACCTCCTACGAGCAGTACTTC
TRBJ2-6 | . | TRBV25-1 | . | CASSEQGFGANVLTF | TGTGCCAGCAGTGAACAGGGTTTTGGGGCCAACGTCCTGACTTTC